The rows below give T cell receptor beta chains drawn from one sample of a study of blood T cell repertoires in COVID-19. The table came from immunoSEQ multiplex PCR; TCRdb's copy has only in-frame clones and leaves some out. Of about 65,000 clones detected, roughly four fifths appear once; the ten largest clones hold about 10%. The sequencing sample was made of peripheral blood. The receptors derive from a man over 45 with COVID-19, enrolled during active disease. The CDR3 runs from the conserved cysteine through the conserved F or W. The D gene is left open where the match is weak. Clone size is shown for a subset of rows, as once, few, many or a class of expanded clone.

TRBV2	TRBJ2-7	TRBD1	.	TGTGCCAGCAGTGACCCGGGACAGGGTGTCTGTTTC	CASSDPGQGVCF
TRBV19	TRBJ2-6	.	.	TGTGCCAGTACCTCAGGGGAGACAGGCGTTTCTGGGGCCAACGTCCTGACTTTC	CASTSGETGVSGANVLTF
TRBV7-3	TRBJ2-2	.	.	TGTGCCAGCAGCCCAACTAGATCCGGGGAGCTGTTTTTT	CASSPTRSGELFF
TRBV9	TRBJ2-3	TRBD2	.	TGTGCCAGCACCAGGGGAGGAGCGGGAGTGAATACGCAGTATTTT	CASTRGGAGVNTQYF
TRBV11-2	TRBJ1-2	.	.	TGTGCCAGCAGCTCGTGGGACAACCAGGCCCATGGCTACACCTTC	CASSSWDNQAHGYTF
TRBV5-6	TRBJ2-3	.	.	TGTGCCAGCAGCTTGGGAGCAGATACGCAGTATTTT	CASSLGADTQYF
TRBV9	TRBJ2-7	TRBD2	.	TGTGCCAGCAGCCCCAGCCCGGGACTAGCGTACGAGCAGTACTTC	CASSPSPGLAYEQYF
TRBV11-1	TRBJ2-1	.	.	TGTGCCAGCAGCTTAGTCGCGGGAAACAATGAGCAGTTCTTC	CASSLVAGNNEQFF
TRBV2	TRBJ1-2	.	.	TGTGCCAGCAGTGAGAAGGGACTTTATGGCTACACCTTC	CASSEKGLYGYTF
TRBV28	TRBJ1-2	TRBD1	.	TGTGCCAGCAGTTTGGGACAGGGGGTTTACTATGGCTACACCTTC	CASSLGQGVYYGYTF
TRBV19	TRBJ1-4	TRBD1	.	TGTGCCAGTAAGGACAGGGGGCCTGAAAAACTGTTTTTT	CASKDRGPEKLFF
TRBV6-4	TRBJ2-3	TRBD2	.	TGTGCCAGCAGTGAAGGGGCGGGAGCACACACAGATACGCAGTATTTT	CASSEGAGAHTDTQYF
TRBV27	TRBJ1-4	.	.	TGTGCCAGCAGTTTAAGAGGGTTGGGTGAAAAACTGTTTTTT	CASSLRGLGEKLFF
TRBV30	TRBJ1-2	.	.	TGTGCCTGGAGAGGGGGTCTACCCTATGGCTACACCTTC	CAWRGGLPYGYTF
TRBV19	TRBJ2-2	.	.	TGTGCCAGTAGTATTGCGGGGAACACCGGGGAGCTGTTTTTT	CASSIAGNTGELFF
TRBV2	TRBJ2-7	TRBD1	.	TGTGCCTCGCATGGGGCCGTTTACAGGGGGACGGAGCAGTACTTC	CASHGAVYRGTEQYF
TRBV7-2	TRBJ2-1	TRBD2	.	TGTGCCAGCAACTTAGGGGTAGCGGGGTACAATGAGCAGTTCTTC	CASNLGVAGYNEQFF
TRBV28	TRBJ2-7	.	.	TGTGCCAGCAGTTCACCCAGCTACGAGCAGTACTTC	CASSSPSYEQYF
TRBV19	TRBJ1-1	.	.	TGTGCCAGTAGTTCCAATGCAGACACTGAAGCTTTCTTT	CASSSNADTEAFF
TRBV29-1	TRBJ2-1	.	.	TGCAGCGTTGATCGCGGAATTTCCTACAATGAGCAGTTCTTC	CSVDRGISYNEQFF
TRBV28	TRBJ2-4	.	.	TGTGCCAGCGTCGGCCAGCGGGCCAAAAACATTCAGTACTTC	CASVGQRAKNIQYF
TRBV6-2/TRBV6-3	TRBJ2-3	TRBD2	.	TGTGCCAGCAGTTATGGACTAGAGACAGATACGCAGTATTTT	CASSYGLETDTQYF
TRBV27	TRBJ2-3	TRBD2	.	TGTGCCAGCAGTTTGGAAGGACTAGCGGGAGGGGGCACAGATACGCAGTATTTT	CASSLEGLAGGGTDTQYF
TRBV7-9	TRBJ1-2	TRBD1	few	TGTGCCAGCACCCCGGGACAGGGGATGAATGGCTACACCTTC	CASTPGQGMNGYTF
TRBV2	TRBJ2-1	TRBD2	.	TGTGCCAGCAGTGAGTTTAGCGGGAAATACAATGAGCAGTTCTTC	CASSEFSGKYNEQFF
TRBV6-6	TRBJ2-1	TRBD2	.	TGTGCCAGCAGTTACTCAGCGGGACTGCTCAATGAGCAGTTCTTC	CASSYSAGLLNEQFF
TRBV28	TRBJ2-7	.	.	TGTGCCAGCAGTTCGATTAACAGCGAGCAGTACTTC	CASSSINSEQYF
TRBV9	TRBJ2-5	.	.	TGTGCCAGCGACCGCACGGGAGCGACGGAGGAGACCCAGTACTTC	CASDRTGATEETQYF
TRBV27	TRBJ1-6	.	.	TGTGCCAGCAGTTGGGGGGGGGCAGAATCACCCCTCCACTTT	CASSWGGAESPLHF
TRBV5-1	TRBJ2-7	.	.	TGCGCCAGCAGCAGCGGAAGCGCCTACGAGCAGTACTTC	CASSSGSAYEQYF
TRBV7-8	TRBJ2-7	TRBD2	.	TGTGCCAGCAGCTTCGCGACTAGCGACGAGCAGTACTTC	CASSFATSDEQYF
TRBV6-6	TRBJ2-7	.	.	TGTGCCAGCAGGGGGGGACAGACTAGGGCCTACGAGCAGTACTTC	CASRGGQTRAYEQYF
TRBV28	TRBJ2-1	TRBD2	.	TGTGCCAGCAGATCGATGATGGGGAGGGATGAGCAGTTCTTC	CASRSMMGRDEQFF